This entry lists 28 T cell receptor beta chains sequenced from one sample in a study of Graves' ophthalmopathy and Graves' hyperthyroidism. Amplified material comprised TCR beta CDR3 regions derived from RNA transcripts. An initial RT-PCR round employing HTBI primers preceded a second-round multiplex PCR. TCRdb processed the multiplex PCR reads anew with MiXCR; each CDR3 protein has one entry. Found here are some 350,000 distinct CDR3 sequences, 17% of them singletons; the top ten hold 2% to 3%. Material: peripheral blood. The receptors originated from an adult woman with stable Graves' hyperthyroidism.

There are many counts of this clonotype. J is TRBJ2-7 and V is TRBV10-3; D is ambiguous. Germline assignment: CDR1 ENHRY and CDR2 SYGVKD. CDR3 length equals 10 residues. V lost 10 bases and J lost 7, with 11 bases in between. In DNA form, the CDR3 reads TGTGCCACGGTCCCGCGGGAGCAGTACTTC. Amino acid sequence: CATVPREQYF.

This clonotype was picked up many times. This chain joins TRBV7-2 and TRBJ2-7; 13 nucleotides align to TRBD2. The CDR3 has 15 residues. Germline V gives CDR1 SGHTA, CDR2 FQGNSA. The trim removed 5 bases at V and 5 bases at J, leaving 6 bases unmatched. As DNA, the CDR3 is TGTGCCAGCAGCCCCCGTGGGACTAGCGGGGACGAGCAGTACTTC. Translation gives CASSPRGTSGDEQYF.

This clonotype showed up many times. The rearrangement joins TRBV4-3 to TRBJ1-2; 7 bases match TRBD1. The V gene's germline CDR1 is LGHNA and CDR2 YSLEER. The V segment lost 4 bases and the J segment 1 base; nucleotides outside the gene matches: 6. The CDR3 extends over 15 amino acids. The chain's CDR3 is CASSRRWDSNYGYTF. In DNA form, the CDR3 reads TGCGCCAGCAGCCGCAGATGGGACAGTAACTATGGCTACACCTTC.

This clonotype appeared many times. The rearrangement uses TRBV6-1 and TRBJ2-4, with D perhaps being TRBD1 or TRBD2 (5 bases each). V was shortened by 7 bases and J by 0 bases, with 13 bases between the two germline ends. The CDR3 contains 15 residues. Germline V gene sequence: CDR1 MNHNS, CDR2 SASEGT. The CDR3: CASTRDPLAKNIQYF. The CDR3 DNA sequence: TGTGCCAGCACCAGGGACCCCCTAGCCAAAAACATTCAGTACTTC.

This clonotype was counted between two and nine times. The rearrangement uses TRBV7-9 and TRBJ2-7; 9 bases align to TRBD1. Germline CDR1 and CDR2: SEHNR and FQNEAQ (reference sequence). This CDR3 has 15 amino acids. The ends lost 4 bases at V and 3 bases at J; junction bases unmatched: 7. The CDR3 protein is CASSSRQGGGYEQYF. CDR3 DNA: TGTGCCAGCAGCTCCAGACAGGGGGGTGGCTACGAGCAGTACTTC.

This clonotype was counted ten times or more. The chain is built from TRBV11-2 and TRBJ2-7, with D possibly matching TRBD2 (5 bases). From germline, CDR1 is SGHAT and CDR2 FQNNGV. Trimming took off 5 bases at V and 6 bases at J, with 14 bases between the two ends. The CDR3 spans 13 residues. The CDR3 loop is CASSLPGSAEQYF. The DNA of the CDR3 is TGTGCCAGCAGCCTCCCGGGGTCCGCCGAGCAGTACTTC. Variable domain in full (rest from reference TRBV11-2 and TRBJ2-7): EAGVAQSPRYKIIEKRQSVAFWCNPISGHATLYWYQQILGQGPKLLIQFQNNGVVDDSQLPKDRFSAERLKGVDSTLKIQPAKLEDSAVYLCASSLPGSAEQYFGPGTRLTVT.

The V call is TRBV11-2, the J call TRBJ1-5, with D hard to call. There are 15 residues in the CDR3. Per germline, CDR1 SGHAT and CDR2 FQNNGV. Trimming pared 0 bases from V and 3 bases from J, leaving 9 bases between. DNA of the CDR3: TGTGCCAGCAGCTTAGAACACAGAGTCAATCAGCCCCAGCATTTT. Amino acid sequence: CASSLEHRVNQPQHF.

This clonotype came up a few times. The rearrangement joins TRBV5-1 to TRBJ2-5, with a tentative D call TRBD2 (5 bases). The germline V and J ends were trimmed by 7 bases and 2 bases, with 21 bases remaining between them. CDR1 SGHRS and CDR2 YFSETQ come from the germline V gene. This CDR3 has 16 residues. CDR3 sequence: CASSSQISGRQETQYF. In nucleotides, the CDR3 is TGCGCCAGCTCTTCCCAAATAAGCGGTCGACAAGAGACCCAGTACTTC.

There are many counts of this clonotype. V gene TRBV6-2 or TRBV6-3 combines with J gene TRBJ1-2; 8 bases map to TRBD1. With 2 bases clipped from V and 6 bases from J, the junction kept 5 bases outside the gene matches. CDR3 length: 14 residues. The germline V gene has CDR1 MNHEY and CDR2 SVGEGT. The CDR3 region has the DNA TGTGCCAGCAGTTACGACCGGACAGGGAATGGCTACACCTTC. Amino acids: CASSYDRTGNGYTF.

Many counts were recorded for this clonotype. The chain combines TRBV6-1 with TRBJ1-6; D gene ambiguous. This CDR3 spans 17 amino acids. CDR1 and CDR2 from the germline V gene are MNHNS and SASEGT. V dropped 4 bases and J dropped 6 bases, with 19 bases sitting between them. The CDR3 here is CASSAWVAHSGNSPLHF. CDR3 sequence (DNA): TGTGCCAGCAGTGCGTGGGTAGCCCACAGCGGTAATTCACCCCTCCACTTT.

This clonotype was counted at least ten times. V usage is TRBV12-3 or TRBV12-4 and J usage is TRBJ2-7; D remains ambiguous. CDR3 length: 15 amino acids. V lost 6 bases, J lost 1 base, and 16 bases lay in between. The CDR3 DNA is TGTGCCAGCAGCTGGACCGCCGATACGTCCTACGAGCAGTACTTC. It codes for CASSWTADTSYEQYF.

Concerning this clonotype itself: This may arise from a read error, as a much more abundant clone is one base away. This chain connects TRBV11-1 to TRBJ1-1; a possible D gene is TRBD1 (5 bases). The germline V gene encodes CDR1 SGHAT and CDR2 FQDESV (reference sequence). The CDR3 loop spans 17 amino acids. The CDR3: CASSLAEPGRRNSEAFF. The CDR3 nucleotides read TGTGCCAGCAGCTTAGCAGAACCAGGGCGTCGGAACTCTGAAGCTTTCTTT.

There are many counts of this clonotype. The chain links TRBV27 to TRBJ2-2, with 13 bases matching TRBD2. After removal of 4 bases from V and 3 bases from J, the junction contained 14 bases not matched to a gene. Germline CDR1 is MNHEY and CDR2 is SMNVEV (reference sequence). CDR3 size: 20 residues. CDR3 in amino acids: CASSSGLAGVLIDYTGELFF. The CDR3 nucleotides are TGTGCCAGCAGTTCCGGACTAGCGGGAGTCCTCATCGATTACACCGGGGAGCTGTTTTTT.

This clonotype was detected many times. This chain connects TRBV27 to TRBJ1-2; 10 bases fit TRBD1. Germline CDR1 and CDR2: MNHEY and SMNVEV (reference sequence). V lost 5 bases and J lost 5; bases outside the gene matches: 8. The length of the CDR3 is 15 residues. CDR3 DNA sequence: TGTGCCAGCAGTCCGCGATGGACAGGGGGGTATGGCTACACCTTC. This encodes CASSPRWTGGYGYTF.

The chain carries TRBV28 and TRBJ2-7; TRBD2 is a possible D gene (6 bases). The CDR3 length is 13 residues. The germline gives CDR1 MDHEN, CDR2 SYDVKM. Trimming shortened V by 1 base and J by 6 bases, and 10 bases separated the two germline ends. For the CDR3, the DNA is TGTGCCAGCAGTTTATACCCCGGGGGCGAGCAGTACTTC. The encoded protein is CASSLYPGGEQYF.

In this sample, this clonotype turned up many times. This chain links TRBV11-2 with TRBJ2-7, with D possibly matching TRBD1 (5 bases). This CDR3 spans 14 amino acids. Trimming took 6 bases from V and 4 from J, leaving 16 bases between them. Germline V lookup: CDR1 SGHAT, CDR2 FQNNGV. The CDR3 nucleotides are TGTGCCAGCAGTACTGTGGGCAGGGCTTACGAGCAGTACTTC. Protein: CASSTVGRAYEQYF.

In its sample, this clonotype was seen many times. The genes are TRBV6-2 or TRBV6-3 and TRBJ1-5; maybe TRBD1 (5 bases). V lost 6 bases and J lost 3, with 15 bases in between. The V gene's germline CDR1 is MNHEY and CDR2 SVGEGT. This CDR3 spans 15 amino acids. CDR3 coding DNA: TGTGCCAGCAGCAAACCAGGGTACCCCAATCAGCCCCAGCATTTT. Translation gives CASSKPGYPNQPQHF.

This clonotype has at least ten counts. The CDR3 protein is CASSSTGGSRWGPYEQYF. The CDR3 DNA reads as TGTGCCAGCAGTTCGACAGGGGGCTCTCGTTGGGGTCCCTACGAGCAGTACTTC. The gene calls are TRBV6-2 or TRBV6-3 and TRBJ2-7; TRBD1 aligns across 10 bases. The V and J ends lost 4 bases and 2 bases, in that order; junction bases with no gene match: 14. The CDR3 contains 18 residues. Germline V CDR1 and CDR2: MNHEY, SVGEGT.

In this sample, this clonotype turned up many times. The rearrangement links TRBV12-3 or TRBV12-4 to TRBJ2-5; D may be TRBD2 (5 bases). Trimming removed 5 bases from V and 1 base from J, with 17 bases in between. This CDR3 comprises 16 residues. CDR3 in DNA: TGTGCCAGCAGTACAATACTAGTTTTGGGCCAAGAGACCCAGTACTTC. Translated: CASSTILVLGQETQYF.

This sequence joins TRBV12-3 or TRBV12-4 and TRBJ2-5; D is perhaps TRBD2 (5 bases). The CDR3 is 13 residues long. The V end lost 3 bases, the J end lost 9 bases, and 14 bases lay between the germline ends. The DNA for the CDR3 is TGTGCCAGCAGTTTTGGGAGCCCGTTGGCCCAGTACTTC. It codes for CASSFGSPLAQYF.

This clonotype was observed many times. V usage is TRBV19 and J usage is TRBJ2-7, with TRBD1 matching 10 bases. This CDR3 spans 12 amino acids. Germline V lookup: CDR1 LNHDA, CDR2 SQIVND (reference sequence). With 10 bases clipped from V and 2 bases from J, the junction kept 2 bases outside the gene matches. As DNA, the CDR3 is TGTGCCACAGGGACAGGGGCCTACGAGCAGTACTTC. As protein: CATGTGAYEQYF.

This clonotype was detected ten times or more. This chain links TRBV12-3 or TRBV12-4 with TRBJ1-5; 7 nucleotides agree with TRBD1. V shed 6 bases and J 4 bases; nucleotides not matched to a gene: 9. This CDR3 is 15 amino acids long. CDR3 protein: CASSRTGEGNQPQHF. The DNA for the CDR3 is TGTGCCAGCAGCCGAACAGGGGAAGGTAATCAGCCCCAGCATTTT.

This clonotype has just one count. One junction end disagrees with the germline gene, perhaps due to a read error. This chain uses TRBV6-2 or TRBV6-3 with TRBJ2-7; 10 positions agree with TRBD2. In germline, CDR1 is MNHEY, CDR2 SVGEGT. The CDR3 has 20 residues. In DNA, the CDR3 is TGTGCCAGCAGTTACTCGAATAAGGATAGCGGGGGGCCCCAACGCTACGAGCAGCACTTC. Amino acid sequence: CASSYSNKDSGGPQRYEQHF.

The gene calls are TRBV27 and TRBJ1-1; D might be TRBD1 (5 bases). Deletions cut 5 bases from V and 7 bases from J, with 17 bases between. Germline V gene data show CDR1 as MNHEY and CDR2 as SMNVEV (reference sequence). The CDR3 is 14 amino acids. CDR3 nucleotide sequence: TGTGCCAGCAGTGACCTAAAGGGGCGTAATGAAGCTTTCTTT. Protein: CASSDLKGRNEAFF.

This clonotype was recorded many times. The chain employs TRBV7-8 and TRBJ2-7; TRBD1 is a possible D gene (6 bases). CDR3 size: 14 residues. V lost 2 bases, J lost 3 bases, and 11 bases lay in between. Germline V gives CDR1 SGHVS, CDR2 FQNEAQ. The CDR3 here is CASSLLLGHYEQYF. CDR3 nucleotide sequence: TGTGCCAGCAGCTTACTCCTGGGACACTACGAGCAGTACTTC.

This clonotype was seen at least ten times. The chain combines TRBV29-1 with TRBJ1-2; weak D call: TRBD1 (5 bases). This CDR3 spans 13 amino acids. Trimming cost V 6 bases and J 5 bases, with 16 bases left between them. Germline V gives CDR1 SQVTM, CDR2 ANQGSEA. The CDR3 nucleotides read TGCAGCGTCCCTGGGCAGTCAGGGTATGGCTACACCTTC. Residues: CSVPGQSGYGYTF.

This clonotype was observed at least ten times. V gene TRBV12-3 or TRBV12-4 combines with J gene TRBJ1-6, with 9 positions matching TRBD1. The CDR3 length is 14 residues. The J segment lost 7 bases and the V segment lost 5 bases, leaving 3 bases of the junction unmatched. The CDR3 DNA reads as TGTGCCAGCAGTCTGGGGACAGGGAATTCACCCCTCCACTTT. The encoded protein is CASSLGTGNSPLHF.

About this clonotype: Possible read error: a much larger clone is one base away. The chain combines TRBV28 with TRBJ2-7, with TRBD2 matching over 11 bases. The tail of the sequence fits TRBJ2-5 better, so the J call may be wrong. The CDR3 runs to 13 residues. Looked up from germline, CDR1 is MDHEN and CDR2 is SYDVKM. CDR3: CASIAGGQETQYF. The CDR3 DNA reads as TGTGCCAGCATAGCGGGAGGGCAAGAGACCCAGTACTTC.